This T cell receptor (beta chain) came from a study of blood T cell repertoires in COVID-19. Assay: immunoSEQ multiplex PCR; the TCRdb copy retains only in-frame clones and omits some. The repertoire holds roughly 570,000 clones, 85% to 90% seen once, with less than 9% in the top ten. Germline trimming cut 6 bases from V and 6 bases from J; bases unmatched to any gene: 4. The CDR3 covers 14 residues. Germline-derived CDR1 and CDR2 are SEHNR and FQNEAQ (reference sequence). Sequencing was performed on peripheral blood. The chain carries TRBV7-9 and TRBJ2-1, with TRBD2 identical over 11 bases. The sequence was obtained from a woman between 50 and 59 years old with COVID-19, enrolled during active disease. CDR3 loop: CASRGLAASNEQFF. The CDR3 nucleotides are TGTGCCAGCAGGGGACTAGCGGCATCCAATGAGCAGTTCTTC.